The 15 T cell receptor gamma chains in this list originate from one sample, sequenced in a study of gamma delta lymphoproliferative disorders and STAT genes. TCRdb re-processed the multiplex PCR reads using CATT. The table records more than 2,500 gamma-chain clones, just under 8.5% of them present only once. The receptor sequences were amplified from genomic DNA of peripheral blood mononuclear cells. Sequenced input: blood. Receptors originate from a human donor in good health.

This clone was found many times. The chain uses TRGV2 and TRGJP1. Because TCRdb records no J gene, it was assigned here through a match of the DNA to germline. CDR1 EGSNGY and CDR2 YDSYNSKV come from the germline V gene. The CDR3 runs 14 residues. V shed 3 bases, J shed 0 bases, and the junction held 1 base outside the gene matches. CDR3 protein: CATWDNTTGWFKIF. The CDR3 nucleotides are TGTGCCACCTGGGACAATACCACTGGTTGGTTCAAGATATTT.

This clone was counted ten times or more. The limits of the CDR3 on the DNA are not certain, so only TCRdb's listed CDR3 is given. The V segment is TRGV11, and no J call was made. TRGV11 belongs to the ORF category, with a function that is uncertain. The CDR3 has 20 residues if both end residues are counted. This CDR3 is CTTVPAGLGTFPSDYYKKLF.

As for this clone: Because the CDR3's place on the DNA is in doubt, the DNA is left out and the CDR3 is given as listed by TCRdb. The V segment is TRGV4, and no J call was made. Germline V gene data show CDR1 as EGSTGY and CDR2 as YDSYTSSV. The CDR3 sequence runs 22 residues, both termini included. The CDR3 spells CATWDGHKCLIIRNSLAVEQHF.

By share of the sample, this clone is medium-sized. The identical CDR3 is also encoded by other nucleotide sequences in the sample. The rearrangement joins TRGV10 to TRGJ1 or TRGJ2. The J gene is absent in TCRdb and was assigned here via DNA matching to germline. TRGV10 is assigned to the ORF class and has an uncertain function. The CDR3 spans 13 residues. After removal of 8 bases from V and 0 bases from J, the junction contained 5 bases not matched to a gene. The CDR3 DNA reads TGTGCTGCGTGGGCAACGAATTATTATAAGAAACTCTTT. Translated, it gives CAAWATNYYKKLF.

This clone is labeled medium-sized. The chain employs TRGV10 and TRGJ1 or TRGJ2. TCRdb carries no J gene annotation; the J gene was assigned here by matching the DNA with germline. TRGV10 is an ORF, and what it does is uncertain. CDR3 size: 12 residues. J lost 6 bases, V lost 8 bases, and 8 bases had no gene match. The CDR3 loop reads CAAWDSSYKKLF. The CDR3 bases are TGTGCTGCGTGGGATTCCTCTTATAAGAAACTCTTT.

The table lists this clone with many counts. In DNA form, the CDR3 reads TGTGCCACCTGGGATAGGGTTTTCGGGAAACTCTTT. It encodes CATWDRVFGKLF. V usage is TRGV8 and J usage is TRGJ1 or TRGJ2. TCRdb gives no J gene; it was assigned here by matching the DNA to germline. CDR3 size: 12 residues. V lost 0 bases to trimming and J lost 12 bases; unmatched junction nucleotides: 8. CDR1 and CDR2 (germline): VENAVY, YDSYNSRV.

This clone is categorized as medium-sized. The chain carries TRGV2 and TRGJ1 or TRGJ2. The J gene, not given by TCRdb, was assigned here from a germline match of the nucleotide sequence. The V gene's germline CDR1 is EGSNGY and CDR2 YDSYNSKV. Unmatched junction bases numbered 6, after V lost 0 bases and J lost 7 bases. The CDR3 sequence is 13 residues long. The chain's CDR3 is CATWDGLRYKKLF. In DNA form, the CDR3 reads TGTGCCACCTGGGACGGGCTTCGCTATAAGAAACTCTTT.

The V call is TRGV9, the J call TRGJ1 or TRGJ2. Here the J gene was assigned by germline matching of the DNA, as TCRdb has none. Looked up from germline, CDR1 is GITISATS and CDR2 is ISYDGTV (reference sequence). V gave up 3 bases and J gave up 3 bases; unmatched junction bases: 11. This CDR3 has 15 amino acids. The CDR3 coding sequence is TGTGCCTTGTGGGAGCCCCACCCAATTTATTATAAGAAACTCTTT. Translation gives CALWEPHPIYYKKLF.

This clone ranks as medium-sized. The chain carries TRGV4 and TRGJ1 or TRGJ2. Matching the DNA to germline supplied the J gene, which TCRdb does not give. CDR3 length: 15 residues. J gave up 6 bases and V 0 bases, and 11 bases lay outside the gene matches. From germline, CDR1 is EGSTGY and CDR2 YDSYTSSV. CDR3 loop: CATWDGPERGYKKLF. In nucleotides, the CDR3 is TGTGCCACCTGGGATGGGCCGGAGAGGGGTTATAAGAAACTCTTT.

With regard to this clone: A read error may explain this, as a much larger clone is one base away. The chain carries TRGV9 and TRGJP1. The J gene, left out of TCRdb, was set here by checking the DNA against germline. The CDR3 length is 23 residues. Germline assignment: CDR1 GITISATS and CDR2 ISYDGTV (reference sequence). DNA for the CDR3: TGTGCCTTGTGGGAGGTGGACGTCGGGAGCTACTTAACACATAATACCACTGGTTGGGTCAAGATATTT. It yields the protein CALWEVDVGSYLTHNTTGWVKIF.

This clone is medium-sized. CDR3 loop: CAAWVSIRGSDWIKTF. The CDR3 DNA reads as TGTGCTGCGTGGGTATCCATCAGGGGTAGTGATTGGATCAAGACGTTT. This chain links TRGV10 with TRGJP2. The J gene is absent in TCRdb and was assigned here via DNA matching to germline. Being an ORF, TRGV10 has a function that is uncertain. This CDR3 region has 16 residues. V lost 8 bases, J lost 3 bases, and 13 bases stayed unmatched.

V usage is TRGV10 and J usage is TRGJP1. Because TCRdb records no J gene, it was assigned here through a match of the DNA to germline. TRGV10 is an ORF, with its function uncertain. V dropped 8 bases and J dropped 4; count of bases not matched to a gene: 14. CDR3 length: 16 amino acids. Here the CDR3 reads CAAWDLAPYTGWFKIF. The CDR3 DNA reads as TGTGCTGCGTGGGATTTGGCCCCATACACTGGTTGGTTCAAGATATTT.

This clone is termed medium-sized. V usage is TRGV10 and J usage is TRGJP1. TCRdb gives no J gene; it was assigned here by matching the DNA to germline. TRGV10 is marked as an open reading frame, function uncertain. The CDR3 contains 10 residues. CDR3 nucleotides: TGTGCACAGGGGGAGTGGTTCAAGATATTT. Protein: CAQGEWFKIF.

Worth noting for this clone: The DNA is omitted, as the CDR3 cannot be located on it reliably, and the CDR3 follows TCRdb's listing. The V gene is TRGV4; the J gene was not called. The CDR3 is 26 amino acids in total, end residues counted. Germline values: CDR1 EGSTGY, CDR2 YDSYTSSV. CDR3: CAILLKMTLESITVPQVNSNYYKKLF.

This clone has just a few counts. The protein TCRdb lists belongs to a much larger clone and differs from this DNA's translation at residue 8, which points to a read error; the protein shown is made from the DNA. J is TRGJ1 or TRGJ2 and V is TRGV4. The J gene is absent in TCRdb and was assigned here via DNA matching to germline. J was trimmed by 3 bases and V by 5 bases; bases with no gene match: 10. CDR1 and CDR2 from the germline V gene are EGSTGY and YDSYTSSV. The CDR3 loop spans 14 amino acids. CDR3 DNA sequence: TGTGCCACCTGGGCCGGCCCTATTTATTATAAGAAACTCTTT. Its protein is CATWAGPIYYKKLF.